This TCR beta chain emerged from a study of human T cells and chemical hapten exposure. Study-level background: Across samples, TCR yields varied, mostly owing to small differences in pooled library volumes.

Using its own MiXCR run on the RACE reads, TCRdb lists one record per CDR3 protein. The data contain 150,000 to 200,000 distinct CDR3 sequences, 28% of them singletons. This sample's time point: patch test 3, about 24 weeks after DPC sensitization. The treatment is: therapeutic diphenylcyclopropenone sensitization with weekly scalp DPC. V dropped 1 base and J dropped 13; count of bases not matched to a gene: 6. This CDR3 spans 14 amino acids. Germline lookup yields CDR1 SGHTA and CDR2 FQGNSA. Sequencing used whole blood, obtained in connection with sensitization to the hapten diphenylcyclopropenone (DPC). The rearrangement joins TRBV7-2 to TRBJ1-6; 8 bases match TRBD1. The sequence came from a woman aged 18 to 35 with alopecia areata. Some clones in this sample may be carry-over from other donors' samples. CDR3 coding DNA: TGTGCCAGCAGCTTAGGAGGGACAGGACCCCCCCTCCACTTT. Translated: CASSLGGTGPPLHF.